Sequencing of this T cell receptor beta chain was carried out in a study of cytomegalovirus exposure and HLA in healthy donors. Comments on this clone: Its antigen is as yet unknown.

This cohort consisted of healthy bone marrow donors. Germline V gene lookup returns CDR1 WNHNN and CDR2 SYGVQD (reference sequence). The CDR3 is 15 residues long. Trimming removed 2 bases at V and 4 bases at J, with 13 bases between. General study points: In terms of immune exposure information, only CMV serostatus was available. Specificity of a few CMV-associated chains for CMV antigens was verified in vitro. Links to common viral pathogens appeared, in a later analysis, for several of the most significant clusters.

This PCR relied on a set of 60 Vbeta primers and 13 Jbeta primers. Libraries were prepared by immunoSEQ multiplex PCR; TCRdb keeps only in-frame clonotypes and omits some of them. The table includes 150,000 or so clones, about 74% detected once. This TCR came from a man aged 35-49 years in good health and CMV-seropositive. The sample consisted of PBMCs. The V call is TRBV10-1, the J call TRBJ2-3; D possibly corresponds to TRBD1 (5 bases). The CDR3 spells CASSEVSGLADTQYF. CDR3 nucleotides: TGCGCCAGCAGTGAGGTGTCAGGGCTGGCAGATACGCAGTATTTT.